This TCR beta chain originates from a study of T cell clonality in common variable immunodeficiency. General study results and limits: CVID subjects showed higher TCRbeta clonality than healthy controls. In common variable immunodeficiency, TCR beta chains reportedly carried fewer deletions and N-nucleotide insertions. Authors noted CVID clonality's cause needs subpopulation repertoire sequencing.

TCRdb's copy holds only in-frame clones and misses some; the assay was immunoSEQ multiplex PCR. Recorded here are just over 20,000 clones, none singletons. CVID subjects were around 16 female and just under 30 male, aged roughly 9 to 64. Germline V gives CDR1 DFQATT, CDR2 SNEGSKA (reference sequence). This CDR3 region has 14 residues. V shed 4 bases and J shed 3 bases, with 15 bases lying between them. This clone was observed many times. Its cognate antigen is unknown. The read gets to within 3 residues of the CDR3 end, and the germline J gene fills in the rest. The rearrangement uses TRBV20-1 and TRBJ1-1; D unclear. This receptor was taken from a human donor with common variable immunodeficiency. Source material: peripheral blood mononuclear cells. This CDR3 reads CSATARGVYTEAFF. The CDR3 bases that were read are TGCAGTGCTACCGCCCGGGGAGTATACACTGAA.